The clone carrying this T cell receptor (beta chain) has more than one count but fewer than ten. Each patient came to thyroid surgery without any prior treatment (of any kind). This sample is drawn from a study of metastatic and nonmetastatic thyroid tumors. TCRdb re-called the PCR reads through MiXCR. The profile shows 30,000 or so clones, approximately 25% of them singletons. Germline lookup yields CDR1 MNHEY and CDR2 SMNVEV (reference sequence). Trimming cost V 5 bases and J 4 bases; bases outside gene matches: 7. The CDR3 consists of 14 residues. Material: blood. This sequence was found in a female donor with papillary thyroid cancer or a benign thyroid nodule (not recorded which). Some clones in this sample may be carry-over from other donors' samples. This sequence joins TRBV27 and TRBJ1-2; 7 nucleotides line up with TRBD1. CDR3 nucleotide sequence: TGTGCCAGCAGTCCGTGGGACAGTACCTATGGCTACACCTTC. Amino acids: CASSPWDSTYGYTF.